This T cell receptor beta chain emerged from a study of T cells in localized non-small cell lung cancer. The table came from immunoSEQ multiplex PCR; TCRdb's copy has only in-frame clones and leaves some out. The sample records 35,000 to 45,000 clones, roughly 86% being singletons. The CDR3 covers 12 residues. Germline-derived CDR1 and CDR2 are MNHEY and SVGAGI. V lost 4 bases, J lost 6 bases, and 6 bases lay in between. This clone has a handful of counts. The material was peripheral blood, obtained before any cancer treatment. The J gene is TRBJ2-2, the V gene TRBV6-5; D call uncertain. The origin of this receptor is a woman aged 18-49 years with stage III lung adenocarcinoma. CDR3 loop: CASSLSPGELFF. The CDR3, as DNA: TGTGCCAGCAGTTTAAGTCCCGGGGAGCTGTTTTTT.